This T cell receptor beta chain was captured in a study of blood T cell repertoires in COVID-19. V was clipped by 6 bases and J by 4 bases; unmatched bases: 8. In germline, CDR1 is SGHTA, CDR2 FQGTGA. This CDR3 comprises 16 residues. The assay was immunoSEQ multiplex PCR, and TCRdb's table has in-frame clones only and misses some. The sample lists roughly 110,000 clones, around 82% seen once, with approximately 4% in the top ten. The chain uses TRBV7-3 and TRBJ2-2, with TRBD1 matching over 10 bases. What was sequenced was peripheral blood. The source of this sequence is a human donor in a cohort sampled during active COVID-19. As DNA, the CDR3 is TGTGCCAGCAGATCTCCAGACAGGGGGCCCACCGGGGAGCTGTTTTTT. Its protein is CASRSPDRGPTGELFF.